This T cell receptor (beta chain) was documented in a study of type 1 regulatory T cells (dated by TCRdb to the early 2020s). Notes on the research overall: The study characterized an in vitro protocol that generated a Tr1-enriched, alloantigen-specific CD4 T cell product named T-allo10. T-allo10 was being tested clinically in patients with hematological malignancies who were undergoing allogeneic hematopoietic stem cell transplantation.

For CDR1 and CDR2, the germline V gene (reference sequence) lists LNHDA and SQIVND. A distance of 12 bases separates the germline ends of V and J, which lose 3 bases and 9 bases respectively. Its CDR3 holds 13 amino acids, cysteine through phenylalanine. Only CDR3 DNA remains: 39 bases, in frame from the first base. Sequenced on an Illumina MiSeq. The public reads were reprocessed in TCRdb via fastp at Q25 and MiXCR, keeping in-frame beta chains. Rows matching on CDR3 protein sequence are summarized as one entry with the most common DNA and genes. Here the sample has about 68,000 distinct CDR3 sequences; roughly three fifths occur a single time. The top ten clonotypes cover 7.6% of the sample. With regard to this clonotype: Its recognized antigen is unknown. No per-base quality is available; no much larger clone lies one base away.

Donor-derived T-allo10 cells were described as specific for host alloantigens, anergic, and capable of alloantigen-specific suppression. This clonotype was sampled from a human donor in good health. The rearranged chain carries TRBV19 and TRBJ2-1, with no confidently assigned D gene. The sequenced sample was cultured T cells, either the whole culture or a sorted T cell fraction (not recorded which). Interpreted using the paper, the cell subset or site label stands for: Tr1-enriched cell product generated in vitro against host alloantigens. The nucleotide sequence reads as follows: TGTGCCAGTAGTATCCGCACTATGACTGAGCAGTTCTTC. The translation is CASSIRTMTEQFF. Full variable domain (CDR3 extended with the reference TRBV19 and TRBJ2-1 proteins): DGGITQSPKYLFRKEGQNVTLSCEQNLNHDAMYWYRQDPGQGLRLIYYSQIVNDFQKGDIAEGYSVSREKKESFPLTVTSAQKNPTAFYLCASSIRTMTEQFFGPGTRLTVL.